These 15 T cell receptor beta chains share one sample of origin, sequenced in a study of T cells in Graves' hyperthyroidism and ophthalmopathy (dated by TCRdb to between 2019 and 2020). Libraries came from multiplex PCR. Data came from an Illumina HiSeq 2000. The TCR beta CDR3 regions were amplified from the RNA transcripts. For the first round of RT-PCR on the TCR CDR3, the HTBI primer set was used together with the Qiagen OneStep RT-PCR kit. The public reads were run again by TCRdb, first through fastp at Q25 and then through MiXCR, and only productive beta chains were kept. Rows are combined by CDR3 protein, so each entry shows the most common genes and DNA. The sample data list around 620,000 distinct CDR3 sequences, and approximately 15% of these were observed just once. Less than 9% of the sample is taken by the ten largest. Source material: blood. The receptors shown here come from a woman between 18 and 29 years old with Graves' ophthalmopathy.

The chain joins TRBV5-1 to TRBJ2-2, with 9 bases identical to TRBD1. Germline values: CDR1 SGHRS, CDR2 YFSETQ. V lost 5 bases and J lost 6; bases outside the gene matches: 8. The CDR3 covers 15 residues. The CDR3 DNA is TGCGCCAGCAGTTCGACAGGGGGAAGACCCGGGGAGCTGTTTTTT. Translated: CASSSTGGRPGELFF.

The chain is built from TRBV7-9 and TRBJ1-5, with D possibly being TRBD1 (6 bases). V lost 4 bases, J lost 15 bases, and 13 bases lay in between. Germline V gene lookup returns CDR1 SEHNR and CDR2 FQNEAQ (reference sequence). The CDR3 is 11 residues long. Here the CDR3 DNA reads TGTGCCAGCAGCTGGAGACAGGCTAGGCATTTT. Its translation: CASSWRQARHF.

Ten or more counts support this clonotype. This sequence joins TRBV7-8 and TRBJ2-3; 12 bases agree with TRBD2. CDR1 SGHVS and CDR2 FQNEAQ come from the germline V gene. The CDR3 is 17 residues long. V gave up 2 bases and J gave up 1 base; unmatched junction bases: 4. The CDR3 reads CASSLLAGGPGTDTQYF. The CDR3 DNA follows: TGTGCCAGCAGCTTACTAGCGGGAGGGCCTGGCACAGATACGCAGTATTTT.

This clonotype was detected only a few times. The DNA of the CDR3 is TGCAGTGCTAGGCGGGAGGGGGGGAACAATGAGCAGTTCTTC. Translation: CSARREGGNNEQFF. The genes are TRBV20-1 and TRBJ2-1; 9 nucleotides line up with TRBD2. CDR3 length: 14 amino acids. After removal of 3 bases from V and 5 bases from J, the junction contained 5 bases not matched to a gene. Germline CDR1 and CDR2: DFQATT and SNEGSKA (reference sequence).

The chain carries TRBV19 and TRBJ2-7, with D possibly being TRBD2 (5 bases). V gave up 4 bases and J gave up 2 bases, with 18 bases separating them. Germline loops: CDR1 LNHDA, CDR2 SQIVND (reference sequence). There are 16 residues in the CDR3. The CDR3 region is CASSTRTLGVPYEQYF. The CDR3 bases are TGTGCCAGTAGTACCAGGACCTTGGGAGTCCCCTACGAGCAGTACTTC.

This clonotype was detected a few times. The chain recombines TRBV9 with TRBJ1-2, with D hard to call. The germline V and J ends were trimmed by 0 bases and 6 bases, with 9 bases remaining between them. Per germline, CDR1 SGDLS and CDR2 YYNGEE. The CDR3 length is 13 residues. DNA for the CDR3: TGTGCCAGCAGCGTAGGGGTCTCGGATGGCTACACCTTC. Protein: CASSVGVSDGYTF.

The chain couples TRBV6-2 or TRBV6-3 to TRBJ2-1, with TRBD1 matching over 7 bases. The germline CDR1 and CDR2 sequences are MNHEY and SVGEGT. There are 17 residues in the CDR3. V was pared by 0 bases and J by 5 bases, with 10 bases of the junction left unmatched. Written as DNA, the CDR3 is TGTGCCAGCAGTTACTCGAGTAGGGGGCTCTCGAACAATGAGCAGTTCTTC. Translated: CASSYSSRGLSNNEQFF.

This clonotype was recorded at least ten times. The rearrangement uses TRBV6-5 and TRBJ1-1, with D possibly matching TRBD1 (5 bases). Trimming shortened V by 0 bases and J by 3 bases, and 14 bases separated the two germline ends. This CDR3 contains 16 residues. From germline, CDR1 is MNHEY and CDR2 SVGAGI. This CDR3 is CASSYSGEVRHTEAFF. Here the CDR3 DNA reads TGTGCCAGCAGTTACTCGGGGGAAGTGCGGCACACTGAAGCTTTCTTT.

A note on this clonotype: The conserved phenylalanine or tryptophan is not found at the CDR3 terminus, so this likely reflects a read error. CDR3 residues: CASSEMVSNQPQHS. DNA of the CDR3: TGTGCCAGCAGTGAAATGGTGAGCAATCAGCCCCAGCATTCT. The chain joins TRBV6-1 to TRBJ1-5; D is unresolved. The CDR3 runs to 14 residues. In germline, CDR1 is MNHNS, CDR2 SASEGT. Trimming left V 2 bases short and J 1 base short, with 6 bases between.

Only a few counts were recorded for this clonotype. V is TRBV30 and J is TRBJ2-1; TRBD2 matches 12 bases. Germline V gene sequence: CDR1 GTSNPN, CDR2 SVGIG (reference sequence). V shed 0 bases, J shed 13 bases, and the junction held 1 base outside the gene matches. The CDR3 contains 12 residues. The CDR3 sequence is CAWSVGLAGQFF. Written as DNA, the CDR3 is TGTGCCTGGAGTGTAGGACTAGCGGGACAGTTCTTC.

This clonotype has a count of ten or more. This chain connects TRBV28 to TRBJ2-3; D is undetermined. V lost 5 bases to trimming and J lost 2 bases, with 14 bases between them. CDR1 and CDR2 from the germline V gene are MDHEN and SYDVKM. This CDR3 is built from 15 residues. CDR3 bases: TGTGCCAGCAGTGCCACTACCCGGAACACAGATACGCAGTATTTT. Its translation: CASSATTRNTDTQYF.

This clonotype was seen a few times. This chain uses TRBV11-2 with TRBJ1-4; D uncertain. In germline, CDR1 is SGHAT, CDR2 FQNNGV. CDR3 length equals 15 residues. The V gene lost 0 bases and the J gene lost 8 bases, with 13 bases spanning the gap. CDR3 region: CASSLELTVTEKLFF. CDR3 in DNA: TGTGCCAGCAGCTTAGAATTGACCGTAACAGAAAAACTGTTTTTT. The full variable domain, in which reference TRBV11-2 and TRBJ1-4 provide the parts outside the CDR3, is EAGVAQSPRYKIIEKRQSVAFWCNPISGHATLYWYQQILGQGPKLLIQFQNNGVVDDSQLPKDRFSAERLKGVDSTLKIQPAKLEDSAVYLCASSLELTVTEKLFFGSGTQLSVL.

The CDR3 protein is CASSVDGVSKQFF. Written as DNA, the CDR3 is TGTGCCAGCAGCGTAGATGGGGTCTCGAAGCAGTTCTTC. This chain links TRBV9 with TRBJ2-1; D uncertain. Deletions cut 0 bases from V and 11 bases from J, with 12 bases between. Germline V CDR1 and CDR2: SGDLS, YYNGEE. The CDR3 consists of 13 residues.

This clonotype was counted many times. The V gene is TRBV5-1, the J gene TRBJ2-3; D not resolved. The CDR3 has 13 residues. Germline V lookup: CDR1 SGHRS, CDR2 YFSETQ. Trimming stripped 2 bases from V and 5 bases from J, with 9 bases between. The CDR3 DNA reads as TGCGCCAGCAGCTTCCACCATCAAGATACGCAGTATTTT. Its protein is CASSFHHQDTQYF.

As regards this clonotype: Possible read error: a much larger clone is one base away. This rearrangement joins TRBV7-9 to TRBJ2-7; 8 bases match TRBD1. The V and J ends lost 6 bases and 2 bases, in that order; junction bases with no gene match: 9. This CDR3 is built from 15 residues. In germline, CDR1 is SEHNR, CDR2 FQNEAQ (reference sequence). CDR3 nucleotides: TGTGCCAGCAGGTCAGGGGGCGCGAGCCCCTACGAGCAGTACTTC. It codes for CASRSGGASPYEQYF. The whole variable domain, remainder taken from reference TRBV7-9 and TRBJ2-7, is DTGVSQNPRHKITKRGQNVTFRCDPISEHNRLYWYRQTLGQGPEFLTYFQNEAQLEKSRLLSDRFSAERPKGSFSTLEIQRTEQGDSAMYLCASRSGGASPYEQYFGPGTRLTVT.